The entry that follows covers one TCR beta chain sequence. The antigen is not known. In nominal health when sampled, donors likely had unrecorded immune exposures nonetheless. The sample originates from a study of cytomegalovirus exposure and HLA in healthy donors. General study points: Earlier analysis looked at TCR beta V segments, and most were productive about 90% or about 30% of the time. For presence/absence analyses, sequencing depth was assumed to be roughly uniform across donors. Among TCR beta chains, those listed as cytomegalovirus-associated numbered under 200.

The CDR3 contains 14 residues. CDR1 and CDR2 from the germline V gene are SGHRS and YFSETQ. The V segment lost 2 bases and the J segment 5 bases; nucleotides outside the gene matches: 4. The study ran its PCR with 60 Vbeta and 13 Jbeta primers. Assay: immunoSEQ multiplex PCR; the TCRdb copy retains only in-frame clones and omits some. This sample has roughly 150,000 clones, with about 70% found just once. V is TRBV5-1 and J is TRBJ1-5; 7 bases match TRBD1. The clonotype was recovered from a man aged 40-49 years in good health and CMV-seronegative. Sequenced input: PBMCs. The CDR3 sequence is CASSLGGEDQPQHF. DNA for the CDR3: TGCGCCAGCAGCTTAGGGGGCGAGGATCAGCCCCAGCATTTT. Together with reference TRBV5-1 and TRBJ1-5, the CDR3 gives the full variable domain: KAGVTQTPRYLIKTRGQQVTLSCSPISGHRSVSWYQQTPGQGLQFLFEYFSETQRNKGNFPGRFSGRQFSNSRSEMNVSTLELGDSALYLCASSLGGEDQPQHFGDGTRLSIL.